This TCR beta chain was identified in a study of neurological immune-mediated disorders. V shed 0 bases and J shed 2 bases, with 8 bases lying between them. The CDR3 sequence is 15 residues long. Germline-derived CDR1 and CDR2 are SGHTA and FQGNSA. This clonotype showed up many times. TCRdb re-called the 5' RACE reads with MiXCR, one entry per CDR3 protein. Of 35,000 or so distinct CDR3 sequences listed, 3% to 3.5% are singletons. Time point described: longitudinal time-point 1 (baseline). The V and J genes are TRBV7-2 and TRBJ1-5, with a possible D match to TRBD1 (5 bases). What was sequenced was PBMCs. The receptor comes from a woman aged 60-75 years with multiple sclerosis. CDR3 in DNA: TGTGCCAGCAGCTTAGCTGGGACCCGCAATCAGCCCCAGCATTTT. Amino acids: CASSLAGTRNQPQHF. The full variable domain, its missing parts supplied by reference TRBV7-2 and TRBJ1-5, is GAGVSQSPSNKVTEKGKDVELRCDPISGHTALYWYRQSLGQGLEFLIYFQGNSAPDKSGLPSDRFSAERTGGSVSTLTIQRTQQEDSAVYLCASSLAGTRNQPQHFGDGTRLSIL.